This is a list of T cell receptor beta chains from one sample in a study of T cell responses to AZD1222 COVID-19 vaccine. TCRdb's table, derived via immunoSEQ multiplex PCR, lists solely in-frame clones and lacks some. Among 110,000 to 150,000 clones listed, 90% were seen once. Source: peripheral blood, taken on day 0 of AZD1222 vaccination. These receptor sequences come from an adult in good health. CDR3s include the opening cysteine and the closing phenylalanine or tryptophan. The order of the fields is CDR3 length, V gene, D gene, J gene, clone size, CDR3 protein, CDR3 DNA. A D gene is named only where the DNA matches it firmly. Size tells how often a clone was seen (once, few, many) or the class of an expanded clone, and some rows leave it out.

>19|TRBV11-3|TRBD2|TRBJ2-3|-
CASSLVAFSSGMGTDTQYF
TGTGCCAGCAGCTTAGTGGCATTCTCGAGCGGGATGGGCACAGATACGCAGTATTTT
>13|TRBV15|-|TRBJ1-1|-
CATSPHRDTEAFF
TGTGCCACCAGCCCCCATCGGGACACTGAAGCTTTCTTT
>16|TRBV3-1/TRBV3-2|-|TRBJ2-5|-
CASSQEPRGITETQYF
TGTGCCAGCAGCCAAGAGCCTCGGGGAATTACAGAGACCCAGTACTTC
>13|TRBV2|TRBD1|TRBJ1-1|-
CASNDREGTEAFF
TGTGCCAGCAACGACAGGGAAGGTACTGAAGCTTTCTTT
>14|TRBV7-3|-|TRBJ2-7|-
CASSPTGYTYEQYF
TGTGCCAGCAGCCCCACGGGGTATACCTACGAGCAGTACTTC
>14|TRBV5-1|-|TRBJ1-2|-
CASSPPSANYGYTF
TGCGCCAGCAGCCCCCCGTCCGCTAACTATGGCTACACCTTC
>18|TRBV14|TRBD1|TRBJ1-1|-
CASSGTGTGMLSYTEAFF
TGTGCCAGCAGCGGAACCGGGACAGGGATGTTATCTTACACTGAAGCTTTCTTT
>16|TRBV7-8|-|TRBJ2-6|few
CASSLGTLSGANVLTF
TGTGCCAGCAGCTTGGGGACTCTCTCTGGGGCCAACGTCCTGACTTTC
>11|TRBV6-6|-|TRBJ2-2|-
CASRDPGELFF
TGTGCCAGCAGGGATCCCGGGGAGCTGTTTTTT
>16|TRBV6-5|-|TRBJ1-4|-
CASSYSKGRFGEKLFF
TGTGCCAGCAGTTACTCGAAAGGGCGGTTCGGTGAAAAACTGTTTTTT
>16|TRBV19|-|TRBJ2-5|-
CASSFLSPGEQETQYF
TGTGCCAGTAGTTTCCTGTCCCCCGGGGAGCAAGAGACCCAGTACTTC
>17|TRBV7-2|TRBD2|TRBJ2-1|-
CASSRAAGTSVYNEQFF
TGTGCCAGCAGTCGGGCTGCCGGGACTAGCGTCTACAATGAGCAGTTCTTC
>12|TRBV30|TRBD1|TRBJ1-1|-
CAWGQENTEAFF
TGTGCCTGGGGACAGGAGAACACTGAAGCTTTCTTT
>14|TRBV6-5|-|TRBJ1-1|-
CASTTVGGDTEAFF
TGTGCCAGCACCACCGTCGGGGGGGACACTGAAGCTTTCTTT
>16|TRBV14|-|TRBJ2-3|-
CASSQSRSDGQDTQYF
TGTGCCAGCAGCCAATCGCGCAGTGATGGCCAGGATACGCAGTATTTT
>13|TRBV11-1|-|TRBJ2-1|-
CASSRGAYNEQFF
TGTGCCAGCAGTCGGGGGGCTTACAATGAGCAGTTCTTC
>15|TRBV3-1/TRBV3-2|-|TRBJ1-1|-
CASSPRGQKNTEAFF
TGTGCCAGCAGCCCTCGTGGGCAGAAGAACACTGAAGCTTTCTTT
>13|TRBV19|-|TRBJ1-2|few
CASSINLNYGYTF
TGTGCCAGTAGTATTAACCTGAACTATGGCTACACCTTC
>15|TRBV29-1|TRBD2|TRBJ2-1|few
CSVLASGSPNYEQFF
TGCAGCGTCCTAGCTAGCGGGAGCCCGAACTATGAGCAGTTCTTC
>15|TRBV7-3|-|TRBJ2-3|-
CASSLRGGYGDTQYF
TGTGCCAGCAGCCTCAGGGGGGGCTACGGAGATACGCAGTATTTT
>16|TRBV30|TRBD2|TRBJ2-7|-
CAWSVRNSGGSYEQYF
TGTGCCTGGAGTGTACGTAATAGCGGGGGCTCCTACGAGCAGTACTTC
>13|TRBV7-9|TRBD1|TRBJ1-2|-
CASSPRTGDGYTF
TGTGCCAGCAGCCCGAGGACAGGGGATGGCTACACCTTC
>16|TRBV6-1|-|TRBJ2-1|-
CASSEVAGGTYNEQFF
TGTGCCAGCAGTGAAGTAGCAGGAGGTACCTACAATGAGCAGTTCTTC
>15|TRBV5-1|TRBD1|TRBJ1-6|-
CASSSGQGKDSPLHF
TGCGCCAGCAGCTCCGGACAGGGGAAGGATTCACCCCTCCACTTT
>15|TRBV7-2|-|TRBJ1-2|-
CASSPGGLTNYGYTF
TGTGCCAGCAGCCCGGGCGGCTTAACTAACTATGGCTACACCTTC
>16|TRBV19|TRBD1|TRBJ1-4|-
CAKMPRGGQCNEKLFF
TGTGCCAAAATGCCTCGAGGGGGACAGTGTAATGAAAAACTGTTTTTT
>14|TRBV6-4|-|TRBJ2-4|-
CASSEQPYGNIQYF
TGTGCCAGCAGTGAGCAACCCTACGGGAACATTCAGTACTTC
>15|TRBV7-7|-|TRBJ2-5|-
CASSLAGGVQETQYF
TGTGCCAGCAGCTTAGCTGGAGGGGTACAAGAGACCCAGTACTTC
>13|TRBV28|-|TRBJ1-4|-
CASSFRQGEKLFF
TGTGCCAGCAGTTTCCGGCAGGGTGAAAAACTGTTTTTT
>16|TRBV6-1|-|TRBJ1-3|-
CASSVAGVGSGNTIYF
TGTGCCAGCAGTGTAGCAGGGGTCGGCTCTGGAAACACCATATATTTT
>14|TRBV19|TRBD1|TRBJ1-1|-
CASSPGGAGTEAFF
TGTGCCAGTAGTCCAGGGGGCGCTGGGACTGAAGCTTTCTTT
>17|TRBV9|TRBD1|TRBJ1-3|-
CASSPRQGQGSGNTIYF
TGTGCCAGCAGCCCCAGACAGGGGCAAGGCTCTGGAAACACCATATATTTT
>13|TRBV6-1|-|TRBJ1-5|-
CASREAGNQPQHF
TGTGCCAGCAGAGAAGCGGGCAATCAGCCCCAGCATTTT
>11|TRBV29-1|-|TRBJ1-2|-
CSATENYGYTF
TGCAGCGCGACAGAGAACTATGGCTACACCTTC
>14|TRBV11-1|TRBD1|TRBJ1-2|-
CASSSGQAGYGYTF
TGTGCCAGCAGCTCCGGACAGGCTGGCTATGGCTACACCTTC
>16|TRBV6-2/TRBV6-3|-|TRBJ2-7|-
CASSYGSHSGPYEQYF
TGTGCCAGCAGTTACGGATCCCACAGTGGTCCCTACGAGCAGTACTTC
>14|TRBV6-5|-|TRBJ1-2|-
CASSYSGVVGGYTF
TGTGCCAGCAGTTACTCTGGGGTTGTAGGGGGCTACACCTTC
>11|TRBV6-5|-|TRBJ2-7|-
CASSHKYEQYF
TGTGCCAGCAGTCACAAGTACGAGCAGTACTTC
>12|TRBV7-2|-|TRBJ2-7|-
CASSFIGVEQYF
TGTGCCAGCAGCTTCATAGGGGTCGAGCAGTACTTC
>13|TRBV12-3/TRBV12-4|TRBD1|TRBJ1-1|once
CASSLGTGREAFF
TGTGCCAGCAGTTTAGGGACAGGGAGAGAAGCTTTCTTT
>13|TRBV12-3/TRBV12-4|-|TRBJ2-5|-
CASSLGDQETQYF
TGTGCCAGCAGCCTCGGGGACCAAGAGACCCAGTACTTC